The 15 T cell receptor beta chains below come from one sample, sequenced in a study of blood T cell repertoires in COVID-19. The protocol was immunoSEQ multiplex PCR, while the TCRdb copy is restricted to in-frame clones and leaves out a portion. This table has fewer than 250,000 clones, over 70% appearing once. Sequenced: PBMCs or T cells enriched from blood (not recorded which). The receptors here all came from a woman aged 25 to 45 who had been exposed to COVID-19.

The chain combines TRBV6-5 with TRBJ2-7; no clear D gene. Germline CDR1 reads MNHEY; CDR2 reads SVGAGI. The CDR3 runs to 13 residues. V dropped 8 bases and J dropped 0 bases, with 11 bases sitting between them. CDR3 in amino acids: CASGTPFSYEQYF. CDR3 in DNA: TGTGCCAGCGGCACACCATTCTCCTACGAGCAGTACTTC.

The chain links TRBV2 to TRBJ2-7; the D is unclear. V was shortened by 10 bases and J by 1 base, with 14 bases between the two germline ends. From germline, CDR1 is SNHLY and CDR2 FYNNEI. CDR3 size: 13 residues. CDR3 DNA sequence: TGTGCCACCGTCGGGTGGCAGTCCTACGAGCAGTACTTC. Its protein is CATVGWQSYEQYF.

The V and J genes are TRBV21-1 and TRBJ1-5; the listed D gene, TRBD1, was not tested against the DNA. TRBV21-1 is tagged as a pseudogene. The CDR3 spans 16 residues. This CDR3 reads CASSMNRAPGNQPQHF. In DNA form, the CDR3 reads TGTGCCAGCAGCATGAACAGGGCGCCGGGCAATCAGCCCCAGCATTTT.

The chain has TRBV20-1 and TRBJ1-2; D possibly corresponds to TRBD1 (5 bases). Germline lookup yields CDR1 DFQATT and CDR2 SNEGSKA (reference sequence). V lost 6 bases and J lost 5, with 10 bases in between. The CDR3 consists of 11 residues. CDR3 nucleotides: TGCAGTGCAACCAGGGCATATGGCTACACCTTC. Protein product: CSATRAYGYTF.

A few counts support this clone. The rearrangement links TRBV2 to TRBJ2-1; no definite D call. Germline V lookup: CDR1 SNHLY, CDR2 FYNNEI. The V end was cut by 1 base, the J end by 4 bases, with 8 bases between. The CDR3 runs to 14 residues. The DNA of the CDR3 is TGTGCCAGCAGTGAAGTGAACAGATACAATGAGCAGTTCTTC. Protein sequence: CASSEVNRYNEQFF.

The genes are TRBV30 and TRBJ1-5, with 8 bases identical to TRBD1. V was clipped by 5 bases and J by 1 base; unmatched bases: 7. CDR1 is GTSNPN and CDR2 is SVGIG in the germline V gene (reference sequence). The CDR3 covers 15 residues. The CDR3 region is CAWAAGGGSNQPQHF. CDR3 DNA sequence: TGTGCCTGGGCCGCAGGGGGCGGAAGCAATCAGCCCCAGCATTTT.

The chain carries TRBV2 and TRBJ2-7; 9 nucleotides align to TRBD2. This CDR3 contains 14 residues. Germline CDR1 SNHLY, CDR2 FYNNEI. The trim removed 10 bases at V and 2 bases at J, leaving 9 bases unmatched. DNA of the CDR3: TGTGCCAAGGGGGGACTAGCCAAGACCTACGAGCAGTACTTC. Translation: CAKGGLAKTYEQYF. Full variable domain (missing parts from reference TRBV2 and TRBJ2-7): EPEVTQTPSHQVTQMGQEVILRCVPISNHLYFYWYRQILGQKVEFLVSFYNNEISEKSEIFDDQFSVERPDGSNFTLKIRSTKLEDSAMYFCAKGGLAKTYEQYFGPGTRLTVT.

The chain has TRBV5-1 and TRBJ2-7; no clear D gene. This CDR3 is built from 13 residues. Looked up from germline, CDR1 is SGHRS and CDR2 is YFSETQ. Trimming shortened V by 1 base and J by 1 base, and 6 bases separated the two germline ends. The CDR3 region is CASSLTYSYEQYF. The CDR3 nucleotides read TGCGCCAGCAGCTTGACCTATTCCTACGAGCAGTACTTC.

The rearrangement uses TRBV7-9 and TRBJ2-1; TRBD2 matches at 16 bases. This CDR3 has 17 residues. Germline loops: CDR1 SEHNR, CDR2 FQNEAQ (reference sequence). The V gene end was trimmed by 2 bases and the J gene end by 6 bases; junction bases not matched to a gene: 4. DNA for the CDR3: TGTGCCAGCAGCTTATCCGGGACTAGCGGGAGGGCCAATGAGCAGTTCTTC. Translating gives CASSLSGTSGRANEQFF.

This clone was recorded once. This rearrangement joins TRBV28 to TRBJ1-6, with 7 bases matching TRBD1. V lost 8 bases and J lost 15; bases outside the gene matches: 13. The CDR3 contains 13 residues. Germline V gene sequence: CDR1 MDHEN, CDR2 SYDVKM. The CDR3 protein is CASAPDREEGLHF. The CDR3 nucleotides read TGTGCCAGCGCTCCCGACAGGGAAGAAGGCCTCCACTTT.

This clone has only one observation. The CDR3 sequence is CASRGTGESNYGYTF. CDR3 DNA: TGTGCCAGTAGAGGGACAGGGGAGTCTAACTATGGCTACACCTTC. This chain connects TRBV19 to TRBJ1-2; TRBD1 matches at 10 bases. The CDR3 is 15 residues long. Trimming at V came to 6 bases and at J to 0 bases, leaving 4 bases not matched to a gene. Germline lookup yields CDR1 LNHDA and CDR2 SQIVND (reference sequence).

The J gene is TRBJ2-7, the V gene TRBV5-1; D is possibly TRBD1 (6 bases). CDR3 length: 13 amino acids. In germline, CDR1 is SGHRS, CDR2 YFSETQ. V was clipped by 2 bases and J by 3 bases, with 9 bases between them. DNA of the CDR3: TGCGCCAGCAGCTTCGGACAGCTCTACGAGCAGTACTTC. Protein product: CASSFGQLYEQYF.

The chain joins TRBV7-8 to TRBJ2-5, with 9 bases aligning to TRBD1. J lost 5 bases, V lost 5 bases, and 9 bases had no gene match. Germline assignment: CDR1 SGHVS and CDR2 FQNEAQ. The CDR3 is made up of 15 amino acids. In nucleotides, the CDR3 is TGTGCCAGCAGCCAACCGGGACAGGGTCATGAGACCCAGTACTTC. It translates to CASSQPGQGHETQYF.

V is TRBV11-2 and J is TRBJ2-1, with 8 nucleotides matching TRBD2. The trim removed 2 bases at V and 5 bases at J, leaving 5 bases unmatched. Per the germline V gene, CDR1 is SGHAT and CDR2 is FQNNGV. CDR3 length: 15 residues. The CDR3 bases are TGTGCCAGCAGCTTATACGGGAGGGGTAACAATGAGCAGTTCTTC. Protein: CASSLYGRGNNEQFF.

The chain recombines TRBV2 with TRBJ2-6, with 7 nucleotides matching TRBD1. Losses at the gene ends were 6 bases for V and 0 bases for J; bases not matched to a gene: 8. This CDR3 has 17 residues. Germline CDR1 is SNHLY and CDR2 is FYNNEI. CDR3 sequence: CASSRGTVPSGANVLTF. CDR3 nucleotide sequence: TGTGCCAGCAGCCGAGGGACAGTCCCCTCTGGGGCCAACGTCCTGACTTTC.